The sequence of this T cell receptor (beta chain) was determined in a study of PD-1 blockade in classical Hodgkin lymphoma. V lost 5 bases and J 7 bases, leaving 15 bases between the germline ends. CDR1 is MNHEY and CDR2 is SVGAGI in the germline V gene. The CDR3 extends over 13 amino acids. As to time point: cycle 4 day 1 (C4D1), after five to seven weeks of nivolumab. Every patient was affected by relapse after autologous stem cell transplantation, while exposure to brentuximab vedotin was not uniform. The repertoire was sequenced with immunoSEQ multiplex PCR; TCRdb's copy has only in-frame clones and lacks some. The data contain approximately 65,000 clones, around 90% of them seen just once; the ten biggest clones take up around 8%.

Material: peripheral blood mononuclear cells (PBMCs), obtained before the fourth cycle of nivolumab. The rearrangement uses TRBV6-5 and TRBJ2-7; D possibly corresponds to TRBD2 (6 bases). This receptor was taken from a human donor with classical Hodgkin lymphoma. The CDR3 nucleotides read TGTGCCAGCAGTACCCGTTTGGCGGGAGAGCAGTACTTC. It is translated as CASSTRLAGEQYF.